These 26 T cell receptor beta chains originate from one sample sequenced in a study of blood T cell repertoires in COVID-19. TCRdb keeps only in-frame clones here, not all; method: immunoSEQ multiplex PCR. This table has over 20,000 clones, around four fifths appearing once. Sequencing input: peripheral blood. The receptors were gathered from a human donor in a cohort sampled during active COVID-19.

This clone has only one observation. This chain joins TRBV28 and TRBJ2-5; perhaps TRBD2 as D (6 bases). Germline V gene sequence: CDR1 MDHEN, CDR2 SYDVKM. Trimming took 6 bases from V and 9 from J, leaving 11 bases between them. This CDR3 region has 11 residues. CDR3 in amino acids: CASSTRDSQYF. As DNA, the CDR3 is TGTGCCAGCAGCACCCGGGACTCCCAGTACTTC.

Remarks on this clone: The DNA is left out, because the CDR3 cannot be placed on it with certainty; the CDR3 is given as TCRdb lists it. This sequence joins TRBV12-3 or TRBV12-4 and TRBJ1-2; the D call TRBD1 from the table was never checked on the DNA. The CDR3 numbers 12 amino acids, ends counted. The CDR3 spells CASSSQFFGYTF.

The chain links TRBV6-2 or TRBV6-3 to TRBJ1-5; D gene ambiguous. V was cut by 7 bases and J by 1 base, with 11 bases left in between. Per the germline V gene, CDR1 is MNHEY and CDR2 is SVGEGT. The CDR3 sequence is 14 residues long. CDR3 DNA sequence: TGTGCCAGCAACCCCGAGGGAAGCAATCAGCCCCAGCATTTT. It yields the protein CASNPEGSNQPQHF.

This chain uses TRBV5-8 with TRBJ1-6; TRBD1 matches 9 bases. This CDR3 region has 18 residues. Losses at the gene ends were 4 bases for V and 1 base for J; bases not matched to a gene: 9. Per the germline V gene, CDR1 is SGHTS and CDR2 is YDEGEE. Here the CDR3 reads CASSSRDRAVSYNSPLHF. The CDR3 nucleotides are TGTGCCAGCAGCAGCCGGGACAGGGCGGTATCCTATAATTCACCCCTCCACTTT.

Concerning this clone: Germline is not matched at one junction end, which may reflect a read error. The CDR3 coding sequence is TGTGCCAGCAGCCCCGGTGGGACAGGCCACCGAGACTTC. It specifies CASSPGGTGHRDF. This chain uses TRBV3-1 (or the pseudogene TRBV3-2) with TRBJ2-7, with 8 bases lining up with TRBD1. There are 13 residues in the CDR3. Germline-derived CDR1 and CDR2 are LGHDT and YNNKEL (reference sequence).

The chain employs TRBV6-5 and TRBJ2-2, with no clear D. The germline V and J ends were trimmed by 4 bases and 2 bases, with 2 bases remaining between them. This CDR3 spans 12 amino acids. Germline loops: CDR1 MNHEY, CDR2 SVGAGI. The DNA of the CDR3 is TGTGCCAGCAGTTCAAACACCGGGGAGCTGTTTTTT. Its translation: CASSSNTGELFF.

The V and J genes are TRBV28 and TRBJ1-1; 8 nucleotides align to TRBD1. This CDR3 spans 11 amino acids. CDR1 and CDR2 from the germline V gene are MDHEN and SYDVKM. The V segment lost 5 bases and the J segment 10 bases; nucleotides outside the gene matches: 3. The CDR3 sequence: CASSITGGAFF. CDR3 coding DNA: TGTGCCAGCAGTATCACAGGGGGAGCTTTCTTT.

The chain is built from TRBV3-1 (or the pseudogene TRBV3-2) and TRBJ1-1, with 8 bases lining up with TRBD1. The CDR3 is made up of 12 amino acids. The V and J ends lost 6 bases and 8 bases, in that order; junction bases with no gene match: 5. Germline assignment: CDR1 LGHDT and CDR2 YNNKEL (reference sequence). DNA for the CDR3: TGTGCCAGCAGAACCCAGGGGGCAGAAGCTTTCTTT. This encodes CASRTQGAEAFF.

The chain combines TRBV5-6 with TRBJ1-4; 10 bases are shared with TRBD1. The CDR3 has 15 amino acids. Germline lookup yields CDR1 SGHDT and CDR2 YYEEEE. V lost 2 bases to trimming and J lost 8 bases; unmatched junction nucleotides: 6. This chain's CDR3 is CASSFYGTGDEKLFF. The CDR3 nucleotides read TGTGCCAGCAGCTTTTATGGGACAGGGGACGAAAAACTGTTTTTT.

The table lists this clone with a count of one. This chain uses TRBV4-3 with TRBJ1-2; D might be TRBD1 (5 bases). The germline V gene has CDR1 LGHNA and CDR2 YSLEER. V was shortened by 0 bases and J by 5 bases, with 16 bases between the two germline ends. CDR3 length: 16 amino acids. The CDR3, as DNA: TGCGCCAGCAGCCAAGACATCGGGGCGGGACCTTATGGCTACACCTTC. Its translation: CASSQDIGAGPYGYTF.

The rearrangement joins TRBV4-1 to TRBJ2-1, with 7 bases fitting TRBD2. CDR1 and CDR2 (germline): MGHRA, YSYEKL. This CDR3 spans 18 amino acids. The trim removed 4 bases at V and 0 bases at J, leaving 12 bases unmatched. The CDR3 sequence is CASSPRSSGVLSYNEQFF. DNA of the CDR3: TGCGCCAGCAGCCCCAGGTCGAGCGGGGTACTCTCCTACAATGAGCAGTTCTTC.

The chain recombines TRBV5-4 with TRBJ1-6, with unresolved D. V lost 2 bases and J lost 7, with 25 bases in between. CDR1 is SGHNT and CDR2 is YYREEE in the germline V gene (reference sequence). CDR3 length: 19 residues. The CDR3 DNA is TGTGCCAGCAGCTTAGGGTGGCGGGCCCCCCGCGAGGAGAATTCACCCCTCCACTTT. Translating it yields CASSLGWRAPREENSPLHF.

This sequence joins TRBV7-9 and TRBJ2-3; 9 bases map to TRBD2. This CDR3 is built from 15 residues. Germline assignment: CDR1 SEHNR and CDR2 FQNEAQ (reference sequence). Germline trimming cut 5 bases from V and 4 bases from J; bases unmatched to any gene: 7. CDR3 bases: TGTGCCAGCAGCCCATCACTAGCGGGTTCAGATACGCAGTATTTT. Its translation is CASSPSLAGSDTQYF.

The chain carries TRBV7-3 and TRBJ2-1, with 13 nucleotides matching TRBD2. CDR1 and CDR2 (germline): SGHTA, FQGTGA. Losses at the gene ends were 3 bases for V and 0 bases for J; bases not matched to a gene: 5. The CDR3 loop spans 18 amino acids. CDR3 in DNA: TGTGCCAGCAGCTTTCGGACTAGCGGGGGCCTCTCCTACAATGAGCAGTTCTTC. Residues: CASSFRTSGGLSYNEQFF.

The rearrangement links TRBV30 to TRBJ1-6; the D is unclear. This CDR3 region has 15 residues. The germline CDR1 and CDR2 sequences are GTSNPN and SVGIG (reference sequence). The V end lost 5 bases, the J end lost 0 bases, and 11 bases lay between the germline ends. The chain's CDR3 is CAWGLLSSYNSPLHF. Written as DNA, the CDR3 is TGTGCCTGGGGACTCTTGAGCTCCTATAATTCACCCCTCCACTTT.

This chain uses TRBV10-3 with TRBJ1-5, with TRBD1 as a possible D gene (5 bases). Trimming removed 0 bases from V and 6 bases from J, with 9 bases in between. This CDR3 is 14 amino acids long. CDR1 and CDR2 (germline): ENHRY, SYGVKD. The CDR3 DNA sequence: TGTGCCATCAGTGAGTCGCTCAGGGCTCAGCCCCAGCATTTT. As protein: CAISESLRAQPQHF.

The chain has TRBV19 and TRBJ1-4; TRBD1 might be the D (5 bases). Between the trimmed V and J ends, which lost 7 bases and 8 bases, there was a span of 17 bases. Germline V lookup: CDR1 LNHDA, CDR2 SQIVND (reference sequence). There are 14 residues in the CDR3. The CDR3 region has the DNA TGTGCCAGTATCATAACAGGTACAGGCGAAAAACTGTTTTTT. Protein product: CASIITGTGEKLFF. Full variable domain (missing parts from reference TRBV19 and TRBJ1-4): DGGITQSPKYLFRKEGQNVTLSCEQNLNHDAMYWYRQDPGQGLRLIYYSQIVNDFQKGDIAEGYSVSREKKESFPLTVTSAQKNPTAFYLCASIITGTGEKLFFGSGTQLSVL.

The chain links TRBV5-6 to TRBJ2-4, with D possibly TRBD2 on 6 matching bases. Germline CDR1 reads SGHDT; CDR2 reads YYEEEE. The CDR3 runs 15 residues. V was clipped by 5 bases and J by 4 bases, with 16 bases between them. The CDR3: CASRRAGDGKNIQYF. The DNA of the CDR3 is TGTGCCAGCAGGCGAGCGGGTGATGGGAAAAACATTCAGTACTTC.

V is TRBV30 and J is TRBJ2-5; D not certain. Trimming pared 3 bases from V and 1 base from J, leaving 3 bases between. This CDR3 region has 11 residues. Germline values: CDR1 GTSNPN, CDR2 SVGIG (reference sequence). The CDR3 protein is CAWRAQETQYF. The CDR3 DNA reads as TGTGCCTGGAGGGCCCAAGAGACCCAGTACTTC.

The CDR3 bases are TGTGCCAGCAGCCTCACAGGGGGAGGAGGAAACACCATATATTTT. Translation gives CASSLTGGGGNTIYF. This sequence joins TRBV3-1 (or the pseudogene TRBV3-2) and TRBJ1-3; 8 positions agree with TRBD1. Germline lookup yields CDR1 LGHDT and CDR2 YNNKEL (reference sequence). The CDR3 is 15 residues long. The V segment lost 4 bases and the J segment 4 bases; nucleotides outside the gene matches: 6.

The chain recombines TRBV3-1 (or the pseudogene TRBV3-2) with TRBJ1-2; D gene uncertain. CDR3 length: 11 residues. Germline loops: CDR1 LGHDT, CDR2 YNNKEL (reference sequence). V lost 4 bases to trimming and J lost 8 bases, with 8 bases between them. CDR3 sequence: CASSLQSGYTF. CDR3 nucleotide sequence: TGTGCCAGCAGCCTACAGTCAGGCTACACCTTC.

V usage is TRBV18 and J usage is TRBJ1-2; the match to TRBD1 covers 8 bases. V was pared by 5 bases and J by 8 bases, with 10 bases of the junction left unmatched. The CDR3 is made up of 14 amino acids. Germline V gene lookup returns CDR1 KGHSH and CDR2 LQKENI. In DNA, the CDR3 is TGTGCCAGCTCAACATCGGACAGGGTAGAAGGCTACACCTTC. Encoded protein: CASSTSDRVEGYTF. Together with reference TRBV18 and TRBJ1-2, the CDR3 gives the full variable domain: NAGVMQNPRHLVRRRGQEARLRCSPMKGHSHVYWYRQLPEEGLKFMVYLQKENIIDESGMPKERFSAEFPKEGPSILRIQQVVRGDSAAYFCASSTSDRVEGYTFGSGTRLTVV.

This clone was counted a few times. The chain couples TRBV2 to TRBJ2-1, with D possibly being TRBD2 (6 bases). Per germline, CDR1 SNHLY and CDR2 FYNNEI. The CDR3 is 13 amino acids. Trimming took 1 base from V and 15 from J, leaving 16 bases between them. The CDR3 bases are TGTGCCAGCAGTGAAGGGGCCACTAGCCGTCGGTTCTTC. It specifies CASSEGATSRRFF.

The chain links TRBV2 to TRBJ2-3, with D unresolved. V lost 8 bases and J lost 2, with 8 bases in between. The CDR3 runs 12 residues. Germline lookup yields CDR1 SNHLY and CDR2 FYNNEI. The CDR3 here is CASRQDTDTQYF. The CDR3 DNA reads TGTGCCAGCCGACAAGACACAGATACGCAGTATTTT.

In this sample, this clone turned up once. V gene TRBV30 combines with J gene TRBJ1-1; D remains unclear. The germline gives CDR1 GTSNPN, CDR2 SVGIG (reference sequence). Trimming shortened V by 2 bases and J by 4 bases, and 14 bases separated the two germline ends. The CDR3 is made up of 14 amino acids. CDR3 sequence: CAWSRGLSSTEAFF. The DNA of the CDR3 is TGTGCCTGGAGTCGCGGACTCTCAAGCACTGAAGCTTTCTTT.

This clone was seen a single time. The V call is TRBV3-1 (or the pseudogene TRBV3-2), the J call TRBJ1-1; TRBD1 agrees at 9 bases. CDR1 and CDR2 from the germline V gene are LGHDT and YNNKEL (reference sequence). The CDR3 is 19 residues long. V shed 1 base and J 0 bases; nucleotides not matched to a gene: 12. The CDR3 loop reads CASSQAGTGRLGMNTEAFF. The DNA of the CDR3 is TGTGCCAGCAGCCAAGCGGGGACAGGGAGGTTGGGCATGAACACTGAAGCTTTCTTT.